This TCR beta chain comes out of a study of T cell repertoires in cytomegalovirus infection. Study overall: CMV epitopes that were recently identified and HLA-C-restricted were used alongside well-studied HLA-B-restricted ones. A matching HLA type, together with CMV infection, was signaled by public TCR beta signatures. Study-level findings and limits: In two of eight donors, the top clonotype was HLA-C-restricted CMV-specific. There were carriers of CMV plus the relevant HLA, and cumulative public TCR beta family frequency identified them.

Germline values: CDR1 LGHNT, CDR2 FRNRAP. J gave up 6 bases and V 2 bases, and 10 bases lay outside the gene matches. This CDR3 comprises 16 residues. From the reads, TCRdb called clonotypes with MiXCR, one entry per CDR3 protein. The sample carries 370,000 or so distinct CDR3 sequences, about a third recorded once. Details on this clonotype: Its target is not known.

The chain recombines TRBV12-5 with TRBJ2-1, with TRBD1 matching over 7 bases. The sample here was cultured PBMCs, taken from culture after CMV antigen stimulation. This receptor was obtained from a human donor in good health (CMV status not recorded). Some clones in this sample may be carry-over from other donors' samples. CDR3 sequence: CASGLRQGRITNEQFF. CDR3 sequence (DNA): TGTGCTAGTGGTTTGCGACAGGGTAGGATCACCAATGAGCAGTTCTTC.